A selection of T cell receptor beta chains follows, all from one sample in a study of beta chain features in type 1 diabetes. Method: immunoSEQ multiplex PCR; TCRdb's copy keeps in-frame clones and lacks some. The table lists about 370,000 clones, around 9.6% of them singletons, with 0.45% to 0.65% in the top ten. The sample consisted of central memory CD4+ T cells from blood. The source of these receptors is a man aged 25 to 40 with type 1 diabetes. Both conserved end residues are part of each CDR3. The D gene is left open where the match is weak. Clone size is shown for a subset of rows, as once, few, many or a class of expanded clone.

V,D,J,size,CDR3,DNA
TRBV10-1,TRBD2,TRBJ2-7,few,CASSESLAGWAYEQYF,TGCGCCAGCAGTGAGTCGCTAGCGGGATGGGCCTACGAGCAGTACTTC
TRBV28,NA,TRBJ2-7,NA,CASMGNVYEQYF,TGTGCCAGCATGGGGAACGTTTACGAGCAGTACTTC
TRBV10-3,TRBD1,TRBJ2-7,few,CAIRGTGGGEQYF,TGTGCCATCAGGGGGACAGGGGGCGGCGAGCAGTACTTC
TRBV4-3,TRBD1,TRBJ2-7,NA,CASSQEWGQGGSYEQYF,TGCGCCAGCAGCCAAGAATGGGGACAGGGGGGCTCCTACGAGCAGTACTTC
TRBV2,TRBD2,TRBJ2-3,many,CASSEARLAGTDTQYF,TGTGCCAGCAGTGAAGCGAGGCTAGCGGGCACAGATACGCAGTATTTT
TRBV27,NA,TRBJ2-3,NA,CASSFMTGTDTQYF,TGTGCCAGCAGTTTTATGACAGGCACAGATACGCAGTATTTT
TRBV11-2,NA,TRBJ2-5,few,CASGLETQYF,TGTGCCAGCGGGCTCGAGACCCAGTACTTC
TRBV7-2,NA,TRBJ2-5,NA,CASSFPPQETQYF,TGTGCCAGCAGCTTCCCCCCTCAAGAGACCCAGTACTTC
TRBV2,TRBD2,TRBJ2-3,few,CASSPSGSTDTQYF,TGTGCCAGCAGTCCTAGCGGTAGCACAGATACGCAGTATTTT
TRBV7-3,NA,TRBJ2-7,few,CASSLMGGPYEQYF,TGTGCCAGCAGCTTAATGGGGGGCCCCTACGAGCAGTACTTC
TRBV7-8,NA,TRBJ2-7,few,CASSLNRVSSYEQYF,TGTGCCAGCAGCCTGAACAGGGTGAGCTCCTACGAGCAGTACTTC
TRBV2,NA,TRBJ2-2,many,CASSEGGHAGELFF,TGTGCCAGCAGTGAAGGAGGTCACGCCGGGGAGCTGTTTTTT
TRBV7-9,NA,TRBJ1-2,NA,CASSFGSNYGYTF,TGTGCCAGCAGCTTCGGTTCTAACTATGGCTACACCTTC
TRBV5-4,TRBD1,TRBJ2-5,NA,CASSPAGTGFGTQYF,TGTGCCAGCAGCCCCGCCGGGACAGGGTTTGGGACCCAGTACTTC
TRBV6-1,NA,TRBJ1-4,NA,CASSEDVWGASLFF,TGTGCCAGCAGTGAAGACGTCTGGGGGGCCTCGCTGTTTTTT
TRBV4-2,NA,TRBJ2-7,few,CASSFPSPDEQYF,TGTGCCAGCAGCTTCCCATCCCCGGACGAGCAGTACTTC
TRBV7-2,NA,TRBJ2-2,few,CASSRTGNSNTGELFF,TGTGCCAGCAGCCGAACAGGGAATTCGAACACCGGGGAGCTGTTTTTT
TRBV7-9,TRBD2,TRBJ2-1,few,CASSLRLAGLGEQFF,TGTGCCAGCAGCTTACGTCTAGCGGGTCTAGGTGAGCAGTTCTTC
TRBV5-4,TRBD1,TRBJ1-2,NA,CASSLGRKTGEIPNYGYTF,TGTGCCAGCAGCTTAGGGCGAAAGACAGGGGAGATTCCTAACTATGGCTACACCTTC
TRBV9,NA,TRBJ1-4,few,CASSVGTNEKLFF,TGTGCCAGCAGCGTTGGGACTAATGAAAAACTGTTTTTT
TRBV29-1,TRBD1,TRBJ2-1,many,CSVDRDHNEQFF,TGCAGCGTCGACAGGGATCACAATGAGCAGTTCTTC
TRBV6-5,NA,TRBJ2-6,NA,CASSRSGGGANVLTF,TGTGCCAGCAGCCGTAGTGGAGGAGGGGCCAACGTCCTGACTTTC
TRBV29-1,NA,TRBJ2-1,NA,CSASHSSGGVF,TGCAGCGCATCGCATTCCAGTGGGGGAGTCTTC
TRBV19,TRBD1,TRBJ2-5,NA,CASSSTGQGETQYF,TGTGCCAGTAGTAGTACGGGACAGGGGGAGACCCAGTACTTC
TRBV11-2,NA,TRBJ1-1,few,CASSLSKGIPEAFF,TGTGCCAGCAGCTTAAGTAAGGGGATCCCTGAAGCTTTCTTT
TRBV6-1,NA,TRBJ2-1,few,CASGDYEQFF,TGTGCCAGCGGGGATTATGAGCAGTTCTTC
TRBV19,NA,TRBJ2-1,NA,CASSVIGGYNEQFF,TGTGCCAGTAGTGTCATCGGGGGCTACAATGAGCAGTTCTTC
TRBV6-5,TRBD1,TRBJ2-7,NA,CASSYYGQGEQYF,TGTGCCAGCAGTTACTACGGACAGGGCGAGCAGTACTTC
TRBV9,NA,TRBJ2-5,few,CASSVATGAEETQYF,TGTGCCAGCAGCGTAGCTACGGGAGCCGAAGAGACCCAGTACTTC
TRBV27,NA,TRBJ2-5,few,CASRPRGDSSFQETQYF,TGTGCCAGCAGACCTCGGGGGGACAGCAGCTTCCAAGAGACCCAGTACTTC
TRBV5-1,TRBD1,TRBJ2-1,few,CASRYGTGGYSYNEQFF,TGCGCCAGCAGATACGGGACAGGGGGCTATTCCTACAATGAGCAGTTCTTC
TRBV5-8,NA,TRBJ2-1,NA,CASSWGSDYNEQFF,TGTGCCAGCAGTTGGGGTTCCGACTACAATGAGCAGTTCTTC
TRBV30,NA,TRBJ1-3,NA,CAWSVEFSGNTIYF,TGTGCCTGGAGTGTAGAGTTCTCTGGAAACACCATATATTTT
TRBV29-1,TRBD1,TRBJ2-1,NA,CSAKRETGQYNEQFF,TGCAGCGCTAAAAGGGAGACAGGGCAATACAATGAGCAGTTCTTC
TRBV7-9,TRBD1,TRBJ1-3,NA,CASSLTTGSGNTIYF,TGTGCCAGCAGCCTAACGACAGGGTCTGGAAACACCATATATTTT
TRBV6-5,NA,TRBJ2-1,NA,CASIDRQAEQFF,TGTGCCAGCATCGATAGACAGGCTGAGCAGTTCTTC
TRBV7-9,NA,TRBJ2-1,NA,CASSLVPNEQFF,TGTGCCAGCAGCTTAGTCCCCAATGAGCAGTTCTTC
TRBV9,NA,TRBJ1-4,few,CASRGGRREKLFF,TGTGCCAGCAGAGGAGGTAGGCGTGAAAAACTGTTTTTT
TRBV28,NA,TRBJ2-2,few,CASQGANTGELFF,TGTGCCAGCCAAGGCGCGAACACCGGGGAGCTGTTTTTT
TRBV7-2,NA,TRBJ2-3,few,CASSFQDRTDTQYF,TGTGCCAGCAGCTTTCAGGACCGCACAGATACGCAGTATTTT
TRBV7-2,NA,TRBJ2-6,NA,CASSYGSSGANVLTF,TGTGCCAGCAGCTACGGGAGCTCTGGGGCCAACGTCCTGACTTTC
TRBV7-9,NA,TRBJ1-2,NA,CASSLEISYGYTF,TGTGCCAGCAGCTTAGAAATTAGCTATGGCTACACCTTC
TRBV5-4,TRBD1,TRBJ2-5,many,CASSLQGAQETQYF,TGTGCCAGCAGCTTACAGGGGGCTCAGGAGACCCAGTACTTC
TRBV6-6,NA,TRBJ1-4,few,CASSGASSGNEKLFF,TGTGCCAGCAGTGGGGCTTCTTCGGGTAATGAAAAACTGTTTTTT
TRBV11-2,NA,TRBJ1-4,many,CASSLRNEKLFF,TGTGCCAGCAGCTTGAGGAATGAAAAACTGTTTTTT
TRBV4-1,NA,TRBJ1-2,NA,CASSQVDRTGGYTF,TGCGCCAGCAGCCAAGTCGACAGGACGGGCGGCTACACCTTC
TRBV5-4,TRBD2,TRBJ2-7,few,CASSPEAGGGSYEQYF,TGTGCCAGCAGCCCCGAAGCGGGAGGGGGGTCCTACGAGCAGTACTTC
TRBV30,NA,TRBJ2-7,NA,CAWRRIDGDYEQYF,TGTGCCTGGAGGAGGATCGACGGGGACTACGAGCAGTACTTC